This T cell receptor beta chain stems from a study of cytomegalovirus exposure and HLA in healthy donors. The CDR3 loop spans 14 amino acids. Germline-derived CDR1 and CDR2 are SGHTA and FQGNSA. V was shortened by 1 base and J by 5 bases, with 8 bases between the two germline ends. The PCR made use of 60 Vbeta and 13 Jbeta primers. Sequencing used immunoSEQ multiplex PCR; TCRdb keeps in-frame clones, though not all of them. The table includes tens of thousands of clones, approximately 80% detected once. Material: PBMCs. This TCR came from a man aged 30 to 45 in good health and CMV-seronegative. The chain is built from TRBV7-2 and TRBJ1-4; D is undetermined. The CDR3 loop is CASSLGARNEKLFF. In DNA, the CDR3 is TGTGCCAGCAGCTTAGGCGCGAGGAATGAAAAACTGTTTTTT.